This T cell receptor (beta chain) stems from a study of T-cell reconstitution after alpha-beta-depleted transplantation in children. A TCRbeta library incorporating unique molecular identifiers was prepared. TCRdb recomputed calls from the PCR reads with MiXCR, one row per CDR3 protein. The data contain hundreds of thousands of distinct CDR3 sequences, 10% to 13% of them singletons. Findings and caveats of the study: Surviving recipient T cells and thymic progenitors underlay high day-60 TCRbeta diversity in some patients. One year after transplant, T-cell counts and diversity came mostly from newly produced T cells. Reportedly, only several hundred clones from non-depleted graft cells drove alpha-beta T-cell counts at about two months.

This clonotype was seen at least ten times. What it binds is unknown. This CDR3 contains 15 residues. In germline, CDR1 is MNHEY, CDR2 SVGAGI. V lost 0 bases, J lost 7 bases, and 8 bases stayed unmatched. This TCR was recovered from a child aged 2-9 years with inherited bone marrow failure, due to receive a stem cell transplant. Sequences were derived from PBMCs, sampled before TCRalphabeta/CD19-depleted stem cell transplant. This rearrangement joins TRBV6-5 to TRBJ2-7, with TRBD2 matching 8 bases. Written as DNA, the CDR3 is TGTGCCAGCAGTTACTCGACGGGAGGGTCCGGGGAGCAGTACTTC. It yields the protein CASSYSTGGSGEQYF.